The clone carrying this T cell receptor beta chain was recorded many times. This record comes from a study of Graves' ophthalmopathy and Graves' hyperthyroidism. Disease in donors with ophthalmopathy had moderate-to-severe activity, CAS ≥3, NOSPECS ≥4 and under 3 months' duration. Ineligible for inclusion were patients with other autoimmune diseases, uncontrolled infections, pregnancy or lactation. RNA transcripts served as template for amplifying TCR beta CDR3 sequences. The authors performed first-round RT-PCR with HTBI primers and then a second-round multiplex PCR. MiXCR was run by TCRdb on the multiplex PCR reads, yielding one entry per CDR3 protein. The data hold 360,000 or so distinct CDR3 sequences, with approximately 20% observed a single time. This receptor was taken from a woman aged 18-29 years with Graves' ophthalmopathy. The specimen was peripheral blood.

The CDR3 loop reads CASSLHYNSPLHF. The CDR3 DNA reads as TGTGCCAGCAGTTTACACTATAATTCACCCCTCCACTTT. V is TRBV12-3 or TRBV12-4 and J is TRBJ1-6; D gene ambiguous. This CDR3 spans 13 amino acids. Trimming left V 2 bases short and J 3 bases short, with 2 bases between.